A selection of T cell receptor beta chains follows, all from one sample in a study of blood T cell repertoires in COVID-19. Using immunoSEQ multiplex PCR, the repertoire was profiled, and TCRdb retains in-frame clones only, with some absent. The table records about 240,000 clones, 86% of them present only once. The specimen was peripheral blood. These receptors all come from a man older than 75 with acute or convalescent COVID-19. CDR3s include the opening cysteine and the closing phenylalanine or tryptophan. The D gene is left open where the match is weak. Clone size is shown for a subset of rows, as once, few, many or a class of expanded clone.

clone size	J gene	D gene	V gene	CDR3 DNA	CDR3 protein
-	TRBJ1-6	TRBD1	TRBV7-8	TGTGCCAGCAGCTTAGTTGGGACAGGGGGTTCACCCCTCCACTTT	CASSLVGTGGSPLHF
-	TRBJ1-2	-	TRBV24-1	TGTGCCACCAGTGATCCCGGGACAAGCTATGGCTACACCTTC	CATSDPGTSYGYTF
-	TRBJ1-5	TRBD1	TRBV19	TGTGCCAGTGGCGAACAGGGGTCCCTGGGCCTCCAGCATTTT	CASGEQGSLGLQHF
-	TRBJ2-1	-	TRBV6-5	TGTGCCAGCAGTAAGGTGGGAGGTAACAATGAGCAGTTCTTC	CASSKVGGNNEQFF
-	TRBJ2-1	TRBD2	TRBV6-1	TGTGCCAGCAGGCTGACTAGCGGGAGTTACAATGAGCAGTTCTTC	CASRLTSGSYNEQFF
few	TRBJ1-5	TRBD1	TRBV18	TGTGCCAGCTCACCATTCCAGGGGGATCAGCCCCAGCATTTT	CASSPFQGDQPQHF
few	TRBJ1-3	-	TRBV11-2	TGTGCCAGCAGCTCCCGTCTGTCTGGAAACACCATATATTTT	CASSSRLSGNTIYF
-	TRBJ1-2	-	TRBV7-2	TGTGCCAGCAGCTCGCCAGGGGCCCGGAAGGATGGCTACACCTTC	CASSSPGARKDGYTF
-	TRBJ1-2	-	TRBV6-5	TGTGCCAGCAGCTCCAATCGGGGCTATGGCTACACCTTC	CASSSNRGYGYTF
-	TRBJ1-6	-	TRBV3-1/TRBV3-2	TGTGCCAGCAGCCAGCAGGTACCCAATTCACCCCTCCACTTT	CASSQQVPNSPLHF
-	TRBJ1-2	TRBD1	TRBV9	TGTGCCAGCAGCGTCGGACAGGGTAACTATGGCTACACCTTC	CASSVGQGNYGYTF
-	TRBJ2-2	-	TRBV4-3	TGCGCCAGCAGACAATTTATGGGCGACACCGGGGAGCTGTTTTTT	CASRQFMGDTGELFF
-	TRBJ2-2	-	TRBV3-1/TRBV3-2	TGTGCCAGCAGCCAAGTCCCAGGCGGGGAGCTGTTTTTT	CASSQVPGGELFF
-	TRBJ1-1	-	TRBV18	TGTGCCAGCTCCCAGGGACAGAACACTGAAGCTTTCTTT	CASSQGQNTEAFF
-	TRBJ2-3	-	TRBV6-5	TGTGCCAGCGGGACAACCTTGACCACAGATACGCAGTATTTT	CASGTTLTTDTQYF
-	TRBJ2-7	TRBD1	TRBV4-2	TGTGCCAGCAGCCCGAACCAGGGGGTAGCCTACGAGCAGTACTTC	CASSPNQGVAYEQYF
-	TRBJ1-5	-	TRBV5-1	TGCGCCAGCAGTAGGGAGGGAGTCCCGCCCCAGCATTTT	CASSREGVPPQHF